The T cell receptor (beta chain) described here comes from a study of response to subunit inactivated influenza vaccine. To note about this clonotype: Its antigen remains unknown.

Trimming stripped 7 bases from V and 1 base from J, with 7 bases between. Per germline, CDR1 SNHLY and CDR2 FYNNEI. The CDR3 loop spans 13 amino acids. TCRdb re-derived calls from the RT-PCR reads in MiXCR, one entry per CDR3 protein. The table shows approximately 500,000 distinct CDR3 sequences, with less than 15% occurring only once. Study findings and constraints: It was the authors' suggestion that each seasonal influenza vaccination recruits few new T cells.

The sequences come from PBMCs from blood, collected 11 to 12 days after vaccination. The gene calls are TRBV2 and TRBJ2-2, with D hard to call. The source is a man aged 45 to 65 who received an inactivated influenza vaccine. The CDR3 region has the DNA TGTGCCAGCAAAAAAGGGAACACCGGGGAGCTGTTTTTT. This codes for CASKKGNTGELFF.